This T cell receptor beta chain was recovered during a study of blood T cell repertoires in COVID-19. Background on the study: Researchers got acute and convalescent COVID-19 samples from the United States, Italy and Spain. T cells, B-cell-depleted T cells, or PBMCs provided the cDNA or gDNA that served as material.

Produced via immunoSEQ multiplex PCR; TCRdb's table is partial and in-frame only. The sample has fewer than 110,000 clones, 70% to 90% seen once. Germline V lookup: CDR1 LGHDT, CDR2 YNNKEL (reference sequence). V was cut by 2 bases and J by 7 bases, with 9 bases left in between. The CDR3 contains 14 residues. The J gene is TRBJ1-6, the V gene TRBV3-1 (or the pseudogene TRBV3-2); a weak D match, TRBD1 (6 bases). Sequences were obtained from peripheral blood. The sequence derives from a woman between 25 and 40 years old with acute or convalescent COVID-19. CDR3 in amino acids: CASSQWTENSPLHF. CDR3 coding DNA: TGTGCCAGCAGCCAATGGACAGAAAATTCACCCCTCCACTTT.